This is a list of T cell receptor beta chains from one sample in a study of shared clonotypes between healthy human individuals. Assay used: immunoSEQ multiplex PCR; TCRdb lists only in-frame clones, some missing. The sample records about 2 million clones, just under 95% being singletons. Material: naive CD8+ T cells sorted from blood. The receptors originated from a man aged 18 to 30 in good health. The conserved cysteine and the conserved F or W are not part of the CDR3 here.

j_gene,v_gene,CDR3aa
TRBJ1-1,TRBV7-9,ASSLEGTNTEAF
TRBJ2-7,TRBV27,ASSLGGGETYEQY
TRBJ2-7,TRBV29-1,SVESGQTYEQY
TRBJ2-2,TRBV18,ASSDGWSGELF
TRBJ2-1,TRBV9,ASSATSGGDNEQF
TRBJ1-2,TRBV10-3,AISDGNYGYT
TRBJ1-5,TRBV11-3,ASSLEALGQRNQPQH
TRBJ1-3,TRBV7-2,ASSQLSGTGNTIY
TRBJ1-1,TRBV30,AWRRNTEAF
TRBJ2-7,TRBV11-2,ASSSGQGYEQY
TRBJ2-3,TRBV7-6,ASSLGVALTDTQY
TRBJ2-7,TRBV10-3,ATHGGENNEQY
TRBJ1-2,TRBV7-9,ASSPGTGGALNYGYT
TRBJ1-1,TRBV4-1,ASRTASGAEAF
TRBJ2-1,TRBV27,ASSLTDRGYNEQF
TRBJ2-1,TRBV6-1,ASTSGSSSYNEQF
TRBJ2-1,TRBV7-9,ASSSVRTGRYNEQF
TRBJ2-1,TRBV2,ASSYPGRNNEQF
TRBJ1-4,TRBV28,ASIGDEKLF
TRBJ2-5,TRBV5-4,ASSFTGGETQY
TRBJ2-1,TRBV10-3,AIKEGRIQF
TRBJ1-1,TRBV5-6,ASSRELEAF
TRBJ2-1,TRBV9,ASSARMGNEQF
TRBJ1-4,TRBV7-9,ASSLIGGVNEKLF
TRBJ2-2,TRBV9,ASSVADGGELF
TRBJ1-4,TRBV4-1,ASSQVEGIYEKLF
TRBJ1-1,TRBV10-1,ASSEYGLIAEAF